What follows is one T cell receptor (beta chain) and its context. The sample belongs to a study of cytotoxic CD8 clonotypes in ibrutinib-treated CLL. This CDR3 comprises 15 residues. Between the trimmed V and J ends, which lost 0 bases and 0 bases, there was a span of 6 bases. Germline assignment: CDR1 SGDLS and CDR2 YYNGEE. This table comes from immunoSEQ multiplex PCR, and its TCRdb copy is limited to in-frame clones, with some not included. The sample consists of 60,000 to 65,000 clones, approximately 62% of them appearing once. The material was PBMCs, obtained after 12 months of ibrutinib treatment. The sequence was obtained from a human donor with chronic lymphocytic leukemia. This chain joins TRBV9 and TRBJ2-2; D unclear. The DNA for the CDR3 is TGTGCCAGCAGCGTAGCACACGCGAACACCGGGGAGCTGTTTTTT. Translating gives CASSVAHANTGELFF.